A selection of T cell receptor beta chains follows, all from one sample in a study of cytomegalovirus exposure and HLA in healthy donors. The protocol was immunoSEQ multiplex PCR, while the TCRdb copy is restricted to in-frame clones and leaves out a portion. Of a few hundred thousand clones in the sample, roughly 80% were seen once. Sequencing was performed on PBMCs. All receptors come from a man in his forties or fifties in good health and CMV-seronegative. The CDR3 runs from the conserved cysteine through the conserved F or W.

cdr3_length v_call cdr3_aa
16 TRBV7-3 CANSSGPGQGTDTQYF
14 TRBV14 CASSPGSSGNTIYF
14 TRBV4-3 CASSQSSGGGEQFF
15 TRBV29-1 CSVDGLAGHHYEQYF
13 TRBV5-1 CASSVGQLYGYTF
16 TRBV25-1 CASSDPRQGRAYGYTF
16 TRBV27 CASSSPTGGVYTEAFF
16 TRBV7-6 CASSLSRRAGANVLTF
14 TRBV10-3 CAISEREGGDEQFF
19 TRBV7-6 CASSLLPPGPGYSNQPQHF
16 TRBV7-9 CSSSLGAGGTNQPQHF
14 TRBV9 CASSVAGGSEPQHF
17 TRBV4-2 CASSQDLRGINTGELFF
13 TRBV2 CASSEAQYNEQFF
15 TRBV27 CASRPQGAAGNTIYF
16 TRBV7-6 CASSLETGGFTYEQYF
14 TRBV9 CASSVGQSNQPQHF
15 TRBV14 CASSQAWTAYNEQFF
14 TRBV6-4 CASRGTDLNSPLHF
17 TRBV7-2 CASSPGGGRSYNSPLHF
16 TRBV28 CASSLTGGYSNQPQHF
14 TRBV18 CASSPGRGAYEQYF
15 TRBV7-2 CASSLWASGAYEQYF
14 TRBV5-1 CASSFDGRDSGYTF
12 TRBV7-9 CSSSQNYYEQYF
14 TRBV6-1 CASSGGRGSVGYTF
15 TRBV18 CASSPAEANTGELFF
13 TRBV1 CTIAGEAYNEQFF
19 TRBV18 CASSPLAASGRGLYNEQFF
15 TRBV6-5 CASSSAGGTVYGYTF
12 TRBV11-2 CASRLRVGEQFF
16 TRBV9 CASSVGGTANTGELFF
14 TRBV7-2 CASSLARTSYEQYF
16 TRBV6-4 CASSENPGGPHNEQFF